Listed here is a single T cell receptor beta chain. In germline, CDR1 is SGHDN, CDR2 FVKESK. J lost 4 bases, V lost 1 base, and 7 bases had no gene match. The CDR3 consists of 19 residues. The data stem from a study of blood T cell repertoires in COVID-19. Turning to the study itself: The analysed material was cDNA or gDNA that came from T cells, B-cell-depleted T cells, or PBMCs.

TCRdb's table, derived via immunoSEQ multiplex PCR, lists solely in-frame clones and lacks some. The repertoire holds under 150,000 clones, with approximately 88% as singletons. The sample was peripheral blood. This chain connects TRBV14 to TRBJ2-6; 13 bases are shared with TRBD2. This TCR was sampled from a human donor in a cohort sampled during active COVID-19. The DNA for the CDR3 is TGTGCCAGCAGCCAAGTAACTAGCGGGGGGGCTAAAGGGGCCAACGTCCTGACTTTC. It yields the protein CASSQVTSGGAKGANVLTF.